This T cell receptor beta chain was captured by sequencing in a study of T cell responses to AZD1222 COVID-19 vaccine. Study-wide results and limits: White British ancestry dominated among donors, who included more females, and clonal diversity was possibly underestimated.

Regarding this clone: Its antigen remains unknown.

TCRdb's copy holds only in-frame clones and misses some; the assay was immunoSEQ multiplex PCR. The sample consists of about 100,000 clones, just over 85% of them appearing once. J was trimmed by 8 bases and V by 4 bases; bases with no gene match: 7. CDR3 length equals 14 residues. Germline V lookup: CDR1 LNHDA, CDR2 SQIVND (reference sequence). The origin of this receptor is an adult in good health. The starting material was peripheral blood, obtained on day 0 of AZD1222 vaccination. The chain has TRBV19 and TRBJ1-4, with 7 bases fitting TRBD1. The CDR3 loop reads CASSTTGKGEKLFF. CDR3 DNA sequence: TGTGCCAGTAGTACGACAGGGAAGGGAGAAAAACTGTTTTTT.